The entry below describes one T cell receptor beta chain. This specimen comes from a study of blood T cell repertoires in COVID-19. Study-level information: Collection of acute and convalescent COVID-19 samples took place in the United States, Italy and Spain. From T cells, B-cell-depleted T cells, or PBMCs came the material, which was cDNA or gDNA.

Per the original methods: Amplification from reference gene primers served as the basis for estimated nucleated cell counts. Profiling relied on immunoSEQ multiplex PCR, and the TCRdb table lists in-frame clones only, not all of them. V, J and clone size are taken as reported in that table, and D and trimming were inferred from the DNA itself. The sample holds almost 200,000 clones, roughly nine tenths seen once. The V gene's germline CDR1 is SGHNT and CDR2 YYREEE (reference sequence). The CDR3 has 18 amino acids. Trimming removed 0 bases from V and 6 bases from J, with 21 bases in between. Sequencing was performed on peripheral blood. V usage is TRBV5-4 and J usage is TRBJ2-2, with TRBD1 as a possible D gene (5 bases). The sequence was collected from an older woman with acute or convalescent COVID-19. Written as DNA, the CDR3 is TGTGCCAGCAGCTTGGGGTGGACCCCGTTCAAGGGGCCCGGGGAGCTGTTTTTT. Its protein is CASSLGWTPFKGPGELFF.